These 25 T cell receptor beta chains originate from one sample sequenced in a study of blood T cell repertoires in COVID-19. Sequenced by immunoSEQ multiplex PCR; TCRdb stores in-frame clones only, minus some. The sample holds 140,000 to 150,000 clones, 88% seen once. Sequenced sample: peripheral blood. Receptors were obtained from a woman between 45 and 65 years old with acute or convalescent COVID-19.

This clone was seen a few times. The V and J genes are TRBV5-4 and TRBJ1-6; tentatively, D is TRBD1 (6 bases). Germline CDR1 is SGHNT and CDR2 is YYREEE (reference sequence). The CDR3 sequence is 14 residues long. The ends were cut back, 5 bases at V and 4 bases at J, with 10 bases in the middle. This CDR3 is CASRPGEYNSPLHF. In DNA form, the CDR3 reads TGTGCCAGCAGACCAGGGGAATATAATTCACCCCTCCACTTT.

CDR3 nucleotide sequence: TGTGCCAGCAGCGTAGGGCAGGGGGCAGGCGGCTACACCTTC. It encodes CASSVGQGAGGYTF. The genes are TRBV9 and TRBJ1-2, with 8 nucleotides matching TRBD1. The V gene's germline CDR1 is SGDLS and CDR2 YYNGEE. The CDR3 length is 14 residues. Unmatched junction bases numbered 6, after V lost 0 bases and J lost 8 bases.

V is TRBV7-3 and J is TRBJ1-1; D is possibly TRBD1 (6 bases). CDR1 and CDR2 from the germline V gene are SGHTA and FQGTGA. The CDR3 length is 13 residues. Trimming left V 4 bases short and J 7 bases short, with 13 bases between. The CDR3 spells CASSSGRGNEAFF. CDR3 DNA sequence: TGTGCCAGCAGCTCCGGGAGGGGGAATGAAGCTTTCTTT.

The gene calls are TRBV14 and TRBJ1-6; tentatively, D is TRBD1 (5 bases). Looked up from germline, CDR1 is SGHDN and CDR2 is FVKESK. The CDR3 spans 14 residues. Trimming stripped 4 bases from V and 9 bases from J, with 13 bases between. The chain's CDR3 is CASSPQGGVSPLHF. The CDR3 DNA follows: TGTGCCAGCAGCCCTCAGGGAGGAGTTTCACCCCTCCACTTT.

J is TRBJ2-1 and V is TRBV6-5; the D is unclear. The CDR3 contains 13 residues. CDR1 MNHEY and CDR2 SVGAGI come from the germline V gene. The V end lost 0 bases, the J end lost 10 bases, and 10 bases lay between the germline ends. The CDR3, as DNA: TGTGCCAGCAGTTACTCGAGTGATCGGGAGCAGTTCTTC. Protein sequence: CASSYSSDREQFF.

The chain joins TRBV9 to TRBJ2-7, with 11 bases that match TRBD1. J lost 4 bases, V lost 3 bases, and 3 bases had no gene match. The CDR3 is 14 amino acids. Germline V gene lookup returns CDR1 SGDLS and CDR2 YYNGEE. DNA of the CDR3: TGTGCCAGCAGCGCCGGGACAGGGGGTTACGAGCAGTACTTC. Amino acids: CASSAGTGGYEQYF.

The CDR3 bases are TGTGCCAGCAGCTTAGTACAGGGTCAAGCACCCCTCCACTTT. This encodes CASSLVQGQAPLHF. The V gene is TRBV7-2, the J gene TRBJ1-6, with TRBD1 as a possible D gene (6 bases). V was shortened by 1 base and J by 11 bases, with 12 bases between the two germline ends. Germline assignment: CDR1 SGHTA and CDR2 FQGNSA. This CDR3 spans 14 amino acids.

The chain recombines TRBV11-2 with TRBJ1-3, with D maybe TRBD1 (5 bases). Trimming cost V 4 bases and J 4 bases, with 17 bases left between them. This CDR3 region has 16 residues. Germline CDR1 SGHAT, CDR2 FQNNGV. This chain's CDR3 is CASSSPPGMRGNTIYF. In nucleotides, the CDR3 is TGTGCCAGCAGCTCCCCTCCAGGGATGAGGGGAAACACCATATATTTT.

V gene TRBV27 combines with J gene TRBJ2-1; D is possibly TRBD1 (7 bases). This CDR3 has 15 residues. The germline V and J ends were trimmed by 4 bases and 11 bases, with 21 bases remaining between them. From germline, CDR1 is MNHEY and CDR2 SMNVEV (reference sequence). CDR3: CASSWGAGGPYQQFF. DNA for the CDR3: TGTGCCAGCAGTTGGGGGGCAGGGGGGCCCTATCAGCAGTTCTTC.

The V gene is TRBV7-3, the J gene TRBJ2-6; the match to TRBD1 covers 10 bases. Germline V gene lookup returns CDR1 SGHTA and CDR2 FQGTGA. V lost 8 bases to trimming and J lost 2 bases; unmatched junction nucleotides: 6. The CDR3 totals 16 residues. The CDR3 protein is CASSPGQGTGANVLTF. CDR3 nucleotides: TGTGCCAGCTCACCGGGACAGGGGACTGGGGCCAACGTCCTGACTTTC.

The rearrangement uses TRBV6-6 and TRBJ1-5; no definite D call. This CDR3 is 14 amino acids long. CDR1 is MNHNY and CDR2 is SVGAGI in the germline V gene (reference sequence). V lost 5 bases to trimming and J lost 6 bases, with 14 bases between them. The CDR3 here is CASSPPLEAQPQHF. The CDR3 nucleotides read TGTGCCAGCAGTCCTCCCCTCGAGGCTCAGCCCCAGCATTTT.

This clone was observed a few times. The chain has TRBV5-4 and TRBJ1-2; tentative D call: TRBD1 (6 bases). CDR1 and CDR2 from the germline V gene are SGHNT and YYREEE (reference sequence). The germline V and J ends were trimmed by 1 base and 4 bases, with 17 bases remaining between them. CDR3 size: 16 residues. The CDR3 region is CASSLPTGTSAYGYTF. The CDR3 DNA follows: TGTGCCAGCAGCTTGCCGACCGGGACAAGCGCCTATGGCTACACCTTC.

The V call is TRBV7-9, the J call TRBJ2-7; 11 bases are shared with TRBD2. CDR1 is SEHNR and CDR2 is FQNEAQ in the germline V gene (reference sequence). The junction had 5 bases not matched to a gene; V was cut back by 0 bases and J by 4 bases. The CDR3 sequence is 16 residues long. The CDR3 region is CASSLAASGGKYEQYF. CDR3 sequence (DNA): TGTGCCAGCAGCTTAGCCGCTAGCGGGGGGAAGTACGAGCAGTACTTC.

The V call is TRBV19, the J call TRBJ1-2; tentative D call: TRBD1 (6 bases). Deletions cut 11 bases from V and 0 bases from J, with 19 bases between. The CDR3 loop spans 15 amino acids. Per germline, CDR1 LNHDA and CDR2 SQIVND (reference sequence). CDR3 sequence reads: CASAGIGTSNYGYTF. CDR3 in DNA: TGTGCCTCCGCTGGTATAGGGACATCTAACTATGGCTACACCTTC.

V and J are TRBV7-9 and TRBJ2-7, with no clear D. This CDR3 comprises 14 residues. The V and J ends lost 3 bases and 0 bases respectively, with 9 bases between them. The germline CDR1 and CDR2 sequences are SEHNR and FQNEAQ (reference sequence). The CDR3 loop is CASSFDTSSYEQYF. The CDR3 nucleotides read TGTGCCAGCAGCTTTGACACGAGCTCCTACGAGCAGTACTTC.

The DNA of the CDR3 is TGCGCCAGCAGCCAGCTGCTGGAGAGCTCTGGAAACACCATATATTTT. Residues: CASSQLLESSGNTIYF. The chain employs TRBV4-1 and TRBJ1-3; D is unresolved. Trimming cost V 3 bases and J 0 bases, with 12 bases left between them. The CDR3 totals 16 residues. Germline values: CDR1 MGHRA, CDR2 YSYEKL.

V and J are TRBV2 and TRBJ1-2; no clear D gene. The CDR3 covers 14 residues. Per germline, CDR1 SNHLY and CDR2 FYNNEI. V was pared by 6 bases and J by 1 base, with 12 bases between. DNA for the CDR3: TGTGCCAGCAGAGAACCCGTTCTTAACTATGGCTACACCTTC. This encodes CASREPVLNYGYTF.

This clone came up once. This chain joins TRBV6-6 and TRBJ2-7, with TRBD1 matching over 11 bases. J lost 2 bases, V lost 2 bases, and 2 bases had no gene match. CDR3 length: 15 amino acids. The germline gives CDR1 MNHNY, CDR2 SVGAGI (reference sequence). CDR3 region: CASSYTGQGAYEQYF. DNA of the CDR3: TGTGCCAGCAGTTACACGGGACAGGGGGCCTACGAGCAGTACTTC.

The chain carries TRBV7-2 and TRBJ1-2, with TRBD1 matching 7 bases. CDR3 length: 15 residues. Germline CDR1 is SGHTA and CDR2 is FQGNSA. V lost 5 bases to trimming and J lost 4 bases; unmatched junction nucleotides: 10. The CDR3 region is CASSPGGQRTYGYTF. CDR3 DNA: TGTGCCAGCAGCCCTGGGGGACAGAGAACCTATGGCTACACCTTC.

This sequence joins TRBV19 and TRBJ1-4, with no clear D. Germline loops: CDR1 LNHDA, CDR2 SQIVND (reference sequence). The CDR3 has 14 residues. With 5 bases removed from V and 3 bases from J, the gap between germline ends came to 10 bases. CDR3 loop: CASSFPPSNEKLFF. The CDR3 DNA reads as TGTGCCAGTAGTTTCCCTCCGTCTAATGAAAAACTGTTTTTT. The complete variable domain, with remaining parts taken from reference TRBV19 and TRBJ1-4, reads DGGITQSPKYLFRKEGQNVTLSCEQNLNHDAMYWYRQDPGQGLRLIYYSQIVNDFQKGDIAEGYSVSREKKESFPLTVTSAQKNPTAFYLCASSFPPSNEKLFFGSGTQLSVL.

V and J are TRBV19 and TRBJ1-6; TRBD1 matches 7 bases. Germline V gives CDR1 LNHDA, CDR2 SQIVND (reference sequence). This CDR3 contains 14 residues. V lost 6 bases to trimming and J lost 5 bases; unmatched junction nucleotides: 4. As DNA, the CDR3 is TGTGCCAGTAGACCGGGGACAGATAATTCACCCCTCCACTTT. Its translation: CASRPGTDNSPLHF.

J is TRBJ1-5 and V is TRBV2; D perhaps matches TRBD1 (6 bases). Trimming left V 5 bases short and J 4 bases short, with 12 bases between. Germline V gives CDR1 SNHLY, CDR2 FYNNEI. The CDR3 runs to 14 residues. In DNA form, the CDR3 reads TGTGCCAGCAGTAAACAGGGAGGGAATCAGCCCCAGCATTTT. Translation gives CASSKQGGNQPQHF.

The chain employs TRBV6-6 and TRBJ2-1; 7 nucleotides agree with TRBD1. J was trimmed by 5 bases and V by 8 bases; bases with no gene match: 9. The CDR3 is 14 residues long. Per the germline V gene, CDR1 is MNHNY and CDR2 is SVGAGI (reference sequence). In nucleotides, the CDR3 is TGTGCCAGCCTAGGGGACAGAGTCCACAATGAGCAGTTCTTC. Translated, it gives CASLGDRVHNEQFF.

The J gene is TRBJ1-1, the V gene TRBV4-1; the D is unclear. Germline V CDR1 and CDR2: MGHRA, YSYEKL. This CDR3 spans 16 amino acids. Trimming pared 4 bases from V and 0 bases from J, leaving 15 bases between. The CDR3 spells CASSPSYTSMNTEAFF. CDR3 nucleotide sequence: TGCGCCAGCAGCCCTAGTTACACAAGCATGAACACTGAAGCTTTCTTT.

V is TRBV14 and J is TRBJ1-6; maybe TRBD1 (5 bases). Trimming shortened V by 0 bases and J by 3 bases, and 9 bases separated the two germline ends. The germline V gene encodes CDR1 SGHDN and CDR2 FVKESK. This CDR3 has 16 amino acids. CDR3 region: CASSQDRRVYNSPLHF. In nucleotides, the CDR3 is TGTGCCAGCAGCCAAGATCGCAGGGTCTATAATTCACCCCTCCACTTT.